This T cell receptor (beta chain) comes out of a study of shared clonotypes between healthy human individuals. Only in-frame clones appear in the TCRdb table, and some are missing; sequencing was by immunoSEQ multiplex PCR. In the table there are under 850,000 clones, 55% to 80% of which are singletons. J was trimmed by 7 bases and V by 3 bases; bases with no gene match: 9. Germline V gene lookup returns CDR1 ENHRY and CDR2 SYGVKD. This CDR3 contains 15 residues. The sequencing input was memory CD4+ T cells sorted from blood. Subset indicated: CD45RA-negative fraction. The chain uses TRBV10-3 and TRBJ2-1; 7 bases line up with TRBD1. The origin of this receptor is a woman in her 30s in good health. The CDR3: CAISDEGGLGNEQFF. The CDR3 coding sequence is TGTGCCATCAGTGATGAAGGGGGCTTAGGGAATGAGCAGTTCTTC.